The 2 T cell receptor beta chains below were found in one sample sequenced in a study of blood T cell repertoires in COVID-19. Clones were sequenced by immunoSEQ multiplex PCR, and TCRdb holds only the in-frame ones, with some missing. In the table there are a few hundred thousand clones, approximately 87% of which are singletons. Input material: peripheral blood. The receptors were sampled from a man in his sixties who had recovered from COVID-19.

This chain links TRBV6-4 with TRBJ2-6; 11 bases are shared with TRBD1. Germline V gene sequence: CDR1 MRHNA, CDR2 SNTAGT. The CDR3 sequence is 18 residues long. J lost 0 bases, V lost 2 bases, and 3 bases had no gene match. CDR3 region: CASSDGTGGRSGANVLTF. In DNA form, the CDR3 reads TGTGCCAGCAGTGACGGGACAGGGGGACGCTCTGGGGCCAACGTCCTGACTTTC.

The chain recombines TRBV5-1 with TRBJ2-5, with TRBD1 matching 9 bases. The CDR3 runs 14 residues. Germline-derived CDR1 and CDR2 are SGHRS and YFSETQ. V was pared by 0 bases and J by 5 bases, with 2 bases of the junction left unmatched. In DNA form, the CDR3 reads TGCGCCAGCAGCTTGGGGGACAGGGAGGAGACCCAGTACTTC. Its protein is CASSLGDREETQYF. Full variable domain (rest looked up from reference TRBV5-1 and TRBJ2-5): KAGVTQTPRYLIKTRGQQVTLSCSPISGHRSVSWYQQTPGQGLQFLFEYFSETQRNKGNFPGRFSGRQFSNSRSEMNVSTLELGDSALYLCASSLGDREETQYFGPGTRLLVL.